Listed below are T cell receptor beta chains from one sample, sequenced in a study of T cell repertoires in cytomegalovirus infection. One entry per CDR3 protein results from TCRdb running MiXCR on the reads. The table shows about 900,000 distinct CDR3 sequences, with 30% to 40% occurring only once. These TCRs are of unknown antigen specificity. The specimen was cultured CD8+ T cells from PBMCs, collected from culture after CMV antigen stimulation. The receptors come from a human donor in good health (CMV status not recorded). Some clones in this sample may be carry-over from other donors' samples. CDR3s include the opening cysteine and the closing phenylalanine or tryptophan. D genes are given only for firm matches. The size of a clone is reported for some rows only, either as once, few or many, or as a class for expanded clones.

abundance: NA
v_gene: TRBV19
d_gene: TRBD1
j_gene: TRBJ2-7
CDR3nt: TGTGCCAGTAGTATAACTCGGGGACAGTTCCAATCCGAGCAGTACTTC
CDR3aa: CASSITRGQFQSEQYF

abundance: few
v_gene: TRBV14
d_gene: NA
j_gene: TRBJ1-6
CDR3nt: TGTGCCAGCAGCCACGGTCCCAATTCACCCCTCCACTTT
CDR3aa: CASSHGPNSPLHF

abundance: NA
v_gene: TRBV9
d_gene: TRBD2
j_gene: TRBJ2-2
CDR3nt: TGTGCCAGCAGCGTAGCATCGGGAGGTACCGGGGAGCTGTTTTTT
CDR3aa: CASSVASGGTGELFF

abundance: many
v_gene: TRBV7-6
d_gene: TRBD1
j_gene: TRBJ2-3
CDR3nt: TGTGCCAGCAGAGGGGGCAGCACAGATACGCAGTATTTT
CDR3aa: CASRGGSTDTQYF

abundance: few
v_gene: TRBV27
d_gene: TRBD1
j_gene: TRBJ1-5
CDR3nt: TGTGCCAGCAGTCCTACAGGGGGAGTCGATCAGCCCCAGCATTTT
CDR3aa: CASSPTGGVDQPQHF

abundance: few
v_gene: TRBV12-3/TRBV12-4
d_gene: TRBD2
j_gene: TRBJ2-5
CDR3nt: TGTGCCAGCAGTTTACTACTAGCGGGGGGCCCCCAAGAGACCCAGTACTTC
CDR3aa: CASSLLLAGGPQETQYF

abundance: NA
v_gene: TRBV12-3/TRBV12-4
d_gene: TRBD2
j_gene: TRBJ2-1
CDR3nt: TGTGCCAGCAGTCCCGGGGCTAGCGGGGGGAGCGAGCAGTTCTTC
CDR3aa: CASSPGASGGSEQFF

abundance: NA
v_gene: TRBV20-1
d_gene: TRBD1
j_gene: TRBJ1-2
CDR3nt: TGCAGTGCAAAGAGACAGGGGCGTCAGTATGGCTACACCTTC
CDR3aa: CSAKRQGRQYGYTF

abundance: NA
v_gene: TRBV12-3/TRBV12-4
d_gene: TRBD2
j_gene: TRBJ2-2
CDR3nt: TGTGCCAGCAGTTTTGGGGGGGACGGACTGAAAACCGGGGAGCTGTTTTTT
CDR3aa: CASSFGGDGLKTGELFF

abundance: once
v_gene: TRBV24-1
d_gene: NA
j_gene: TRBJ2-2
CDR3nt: TGTGCCACCAGTAGTAGACACGCCGGGGAGCTGTTTTTT
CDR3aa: CATSSRHAGELFF

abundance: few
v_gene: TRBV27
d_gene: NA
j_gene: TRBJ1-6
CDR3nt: TGTGCCAGCAGGAGCAGTAACTCCTATAATTCACCCCTCCACTTT
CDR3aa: CASRSSNSYNSPLHF

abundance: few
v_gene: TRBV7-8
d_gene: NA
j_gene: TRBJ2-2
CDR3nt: TGTGCCAGCAGCTTATATACAGGGTTCACCGGGGAGCTGTTTTTT
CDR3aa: CASSLYTGFTGELFF

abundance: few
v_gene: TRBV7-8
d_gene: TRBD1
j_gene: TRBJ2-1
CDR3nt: TGTGCCAGCAGCTTAGCCTTGGTACAGGGGGATGAGCAGTTCTTC
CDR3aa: CASSLALVQGDEQFF

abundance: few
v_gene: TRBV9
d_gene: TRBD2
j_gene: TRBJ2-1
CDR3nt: TGTGCCAGCAGCCCTTATCGAGCGGGGGAAGTCAATGAGCAGTTCTTC
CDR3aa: CASSPYRAGEVNEQFF

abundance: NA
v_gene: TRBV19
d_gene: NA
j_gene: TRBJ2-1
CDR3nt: TGTGCCAGTAGTCCCAGGGAATCGGGGTTGGGAGACAATGAGCAGTTCTTC
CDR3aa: CASSPRESGLGDNEQFF

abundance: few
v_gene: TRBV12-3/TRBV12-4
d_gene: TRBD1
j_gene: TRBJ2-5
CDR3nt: TGTGCCAGCAGTCGAACCCAGGCTACAGGGGACAGCCAAGAGACCCAGTACTTC
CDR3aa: CASSRTQATGDSQETQYF

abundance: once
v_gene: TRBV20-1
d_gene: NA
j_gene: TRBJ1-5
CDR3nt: TGCAGTGCTAGACCGGTATACAGCAATCAGCCCCAGCATTTT
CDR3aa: CSARPVYSNQPQHF

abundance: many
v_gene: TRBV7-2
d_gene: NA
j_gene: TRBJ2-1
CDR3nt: TGTGCCAGCAGCTTATATATCTACAATGAGCAGTTCTTC
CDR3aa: CASSLYIYNEQFF

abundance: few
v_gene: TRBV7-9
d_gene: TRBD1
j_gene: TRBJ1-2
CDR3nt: TGTGCCAGCACCTTACAGGGGGAGAGCTATGGCTACACCTTC
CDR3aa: CASTLQGESYGYTF

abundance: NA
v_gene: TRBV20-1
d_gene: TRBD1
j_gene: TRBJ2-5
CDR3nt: TGCAGTGCCACGGAAACAGGGGGTGAAGAGACCCAGTACTTC
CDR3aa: CSATETGGEETQYF

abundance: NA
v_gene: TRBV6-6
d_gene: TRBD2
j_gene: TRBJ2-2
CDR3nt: TGTGCCAGCAGTTTTACTAGCGGGGGTAACACCGGGGAGCTGTTTTTT
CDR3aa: CASSFTSGGNTGELFF

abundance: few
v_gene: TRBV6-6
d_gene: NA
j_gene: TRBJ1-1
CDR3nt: TGTGCCAGCACTCAGAGGGGTTACACTGAAGCTTTCTTT
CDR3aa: CASTQRGYTEAFF

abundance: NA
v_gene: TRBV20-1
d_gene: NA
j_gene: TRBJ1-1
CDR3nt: TGCAGTGCGAGGGACTTACTGAACACTGAAGCTTTCTTT
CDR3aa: CSARDLLNTEAFF

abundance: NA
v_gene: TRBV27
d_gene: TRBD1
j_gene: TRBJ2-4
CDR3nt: TGTGCCAGCGGGACAGGGTGGGGACTTTCGTTC
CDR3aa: CASGTGWGLSF

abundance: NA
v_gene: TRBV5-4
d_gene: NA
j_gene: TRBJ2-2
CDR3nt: TGTGCCAGCAGCCTCCCTGACGACACTGCGAACACCGGGGAGCTGTTTTTT
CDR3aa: CASSLPDDTANTGELFF

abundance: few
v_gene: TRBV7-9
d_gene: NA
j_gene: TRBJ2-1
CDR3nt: TGTGCCAGCAGCTTAGCCTCATTCGCCTTAGAATTTGTCGATGAGCAGTTCTTC
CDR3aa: CASSLASFALEFVDEQFF

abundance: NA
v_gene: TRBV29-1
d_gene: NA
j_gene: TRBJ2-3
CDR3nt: TGCAGCGTTGAATTTCCAATTCACGATACGCAGTATTTT
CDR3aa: CSVEFPIHDTQYF